This entry features one TCR beta chain sequence. The count of this clone is one. The antigen this receptor binds is unknown. Per-base quality was not reported, and no clone a single base away is much larger than it. This specimen comes from a study of siplizumab effects on memory and regulatory T cells (dated by TCRdb to the late 2010s). In the study overall: The effect of the anti-CD2 antibody siplizumab on alloreactive T-cell subsets was examined in allogeneic mixed lymphocyte reactions constructed from human PBMCs. Overall results and qualifications from the work: Among mappable alloreactive CD4+ clones, an average Treg-derived fraction of less than 70% was observed with siplizumab, compared with roughly 27% in control reactions. About 75-95% of proliferating CD4+ or CD8+ clones could not be given a naive or memory phenotype. Siplizumab significantly lowered the cumulative frequency of alloreactive sequences that could be traced to unstimulated CD4+ memory T cells. Because sequences at frequencies below about 10^-5 were poorly captured, only a minor fraction of alloreactive clones could be mapped back to unstimulated subsets. The suppressive function of proliferating Tregs from siplizumab cultures was not functionally confirmed. Unstimulated naive T cells appeared more diverse than memory T cells, and naive cells seemed to contribute substantially to the alloresponse.

The receptor library was made with the immunoSEQ multiplex PCR assay. Roughly 100,000 TCR templates per sample were assayed by the deep sequencing platform. Genomic DNA extracted from sorted T cells was used for TCRbeta CDR3 sequencing. The published analysis was carried out like this. The R programming language was used for clonal analysis of the TCRbeta CDR3 data. Alloreactive CD4+ and CD8+ clones were identified by comparing unstimulated samples to CFSE-low samples taken after the reaction. By matching sequences to the repertoires of sorted unstimulated Treg and non-Treg cells, each alloreactive CD4+ clone was assigned a regulatory or non-regulatory origin. Here the immuneACCESS table is served through TCRdb, limited to in-frame sequences with V and J called. Missing clones are a known gap in these copies; in checked studies unresolved V genes cover under half, and the rest lacks a known reason. The V and J calls and the clone size are those of that table, but D and trimming were determined from the DNA. Within this sample are more than 95,000 clones, with over 90% of them counted one time only. The ten largest clonotypes hold 0.55% to 0.8% of the sample.

TCRbeta CDR3 sequencing was performed on sorted unstimulated T cells and on proliferating T cells recovered from mixed lymphocyte reactions. Fresh whole blood from 9 to 11 HLA-typed healthy donors was used to isolate PBMCs. To map where alloreactive clones came from, unstimulated CD4+ regulatory T cells were FACS-sorted. At the junction V is shortened by 0 bases and J by 5 bases, with 13 bases in between. The germline V gene specifies LGHNA as CDR1 and YNFKEQ as CDR2. The CDR3 has 15 amino acids, counting the end cysteine and phenylalanine. Left in the record is the CDR3 DNA by itself, 45 bases read in frame from the first base.

Sequencing was carried out using Tregs sorted from blood. This TCR came from a human donor in good health. Recombination joined TRBV4-2 with TRBJ1-1; 5 matching bases give a weak D call of TRBD1. The DNA sequence is TGTGCCAGCAGCCAAGATATGGTCGGGGGGACTGAAGCTTTCTTT. Its amino acids are CASSQDMVGGTEAFF.